This T cell receptor beta chain was captured by sequencing in a study of T cell changes during pregnancy in multiple sclerosis. Method: immunoSEQ multiplex PCR; TCRdb's copy keeps in-frame clones and lacks some. Here the sample spans roughly 110,000 clones, about 90% being singletons. The CDR3 totals 17 residues. V trimming: 10 bases; J trimming: 2 bases; junction bases outside the gene matches: 19. Germline CDR1 is SNHLY and CDR2 is FYNNEI. Specimen: peripheral blood, collected in the third trimester of pregnancy. The rearrangement uses TRBV2 and TRBJ2-5; 7 bases agree with TRBD1. The sequence derives from a female donor with multiple sclerosis, enrolled in a pregnancy study. CDR3 DNA sequence: TGTGCCACCCGAAAAGGGCGCAGTGTGGACAGGCAAGAGACCCAGTACTTC. This gives the protein CATRKGRSVDRQETQYF.